The 18 T cell receptor beta chains below all came from one sample that was sequenced in a study of shared clonotypes between healthy human individuals. Naive CD8 cells lacked CD45RO, underwent positive selection for CCR7 and left out terminally differentiated effector memory CD45RA+ cells. Sequencing used immunoSEQ multiplex PCR; TCRdb keeps in-frame clones, though not all of them. Among about 2.1 million clones listed, over 85% were seen once. The sequenced sample consisted of naive CD8+ T cells from PBMCs. The receptors originated from a man aged 18 to 30 in good health. Some clones in this sample may be carry-over from other donors' samples.

This rearrangement joins TRBV9 to TRBJ1-4; no clear D. Germline CDR1 SGDLS, CDR2 YYNGEE. The CDR3 extends over 14 amino acids. With 2 bases removed from V and 6 bases from J, the gap between germline ends came to 11 bases. Here the CDR3 reads CASSVNSKHEKLFF. DNA for the CDR3: TGTGCCAGCAGCGTGAACAGTAAACATGAAAAACTGTTTTTT. Variable domain in full (rest from reference TRBV9 and TRBJ1-4): DSGVTQTPKHLITATGQRVTLRCSPRSGDLSVYWYQQSLDQGLQFLIQYYNGEERAKGNILERFSAQQFPDLHSELNLSSLELGDSALYFCASSVNSKHEKLFFGSGTQLSVL.

The V call is TRBV13, the J call TRBJ2-1; 15 nucleotides agree with TRBD2. V dropped 1 base and J dropped 6; count of bases not matched to a gene: 7. CDR3 length: 18 residues. The germline CDR1 and CDR2 sequences are PRHDT and FYEKMQ (reference sequence). The CDR3 DNA reads as TGTGCCAGCAGCTTAGAGGGACTAGCGGGAGGATCGGGCAATGAGCAGTTCTTC. As protein: CASSLEGLAGGSGNEQFF.

V usage is TRBV5-4 and J usage is TRBJ2-7, with 8 bases fitting TRBD2. V lost 6 bases and J lost 6; bases outside the gene matches: 11. This CDR3 contains 14 residues. Germline CDR1 is SGHNT and CDR2 is YYREEE (reference sequence). The CDR3 loop reads CASTPGTSSSEQYF. CDR3 DNA sequence: TGTGCCAGCACCCCTGGGACTAGTAGTTCCGAGCAGTACTTC.

V and J are TRBV9 and TRBJ2-7; 7 positions agree with TRBD1. The CDR3 sequence is 15 residues long. Losses at the gene ends were 3 bases for V and 2 bases for J; bases not matched to a gene: 8. The germline CDR1 and CDR2 sequences are SGDLS and YYNGEE. The CDR3 is CASSGSWDRAYEQYF. Here the CDR3 DNA reads TGTGCCAGCAGCGGTAGCTGGGACAGAGCCTACGAGCAGTACTTC.

The chain joins TRBV5-6 to TRBJ2-7; D may be TRBD1 (7 bases). Germline values: CDR1 SGHDT, CDR2 YYEEEE. Trimming shortened V by 0 bases and J by 8 bases, and 12 bases separated the two germline ends. The CDR3 is made up of 13 amino acids. CDR3 region: CASSLGSGGQQYF. Here the CDR3 DNA reads TGTGCCAGCAGCTTGGGGTCAGGGGGGCAGCAGTACTTC. Using reference TRBV5-6 and TRBJ2-7 for the parts outside the CDR3, the full variable domain is DAGVTQSPTHLIKTRGQQVTLRCSPKSGHDTVSWYQQALGQGPQFIFQYYEEEERQRGNFPDRFSGHQFPNYSSELNVNALLLGDSALYLCASSLGSGGQQYFGPGTRLTVT.

The chain links TRBV19 to TRBJ2-7; D ambiguous. V dropped 6 bases and J dropped 7 bases, with 19 bases sitting between them. In germline, CDR1 is LNHDA, CDR2 SQIVND (reference sequence). The CDR3 sequence is 14 residues long. CDR3 DNA: TGTGCCAGTAGCTCCTTGCGGCCCGACCCAGAGCAGTACTTC. Protein: CASSSLRPDPEQYF. The complete variable domain, with remaining parts taken from reference TRBV19 and TRBJ2-7, reads DGGITQSPKYLFRKEGQNVTLSCEQNLNHDAMYWYRQDPGQGLRLIYYSQIVNDFQKGDIAEGYSVSREKKESFPLTVTSAQKNPTAFYLCASSSLRPDPEQYFGPGTRLTVT.

This chain uses TRBV4-3 with TRBJ2-1; TRBD2 matches at 10 bases. V was clipped by 3 bases and J by 2 bases; unmatched bases: 7. The CDR3 has 17 amino acids. Germline V gene lookup returns CDR1 LGHNA and CDR2 YSLEER. This CDR3 is CASSQSYGTSAYNEQFF. Written as DNA, the CDR3 is TGCGCCAGCAGCCAGAGTTACGGGACTAGCGCCTACAATGAGCAGTTCTTC.

The genes are TRBV7-9 and TRBJ1-3; perhaps TRBD1 as D (6 bases). Germline V gene sequence: CDR1 SEHNR, CDR2 FQNEAQ (reference sequence). This CDR3 is 15 amino acids long. V lost 6 bases, J lost 4 bases, and 16 bases lay in between. The CDR3 loop is CASRGKAGEGNTIYF. As DNA, the CDR3 is TGTGCCAGCAGGGGGAAGGCAGGGGAAGGAAACACCATATATTTT. The whole variable domain, filled in from reference TRBV7-9 and TRBJ1-3, reads DTGVSQNPRHKITKRGQNVTFRCDPISEHNRLYWYRQTLGQGPEFLTYFQNEAQLEKSRLLSDRFSAERPKGSFSTLEIQRTEQGDSAMYLCASRGKAGEGNTIYFGEGSWLTVV.

J is TRBJ1-2 and V is TRBV15, with 9 bases that match TRBD1. Germline CDR1 is LNHNV and CDR2 is YYDKDF (reference sequence). V lost 2 bases, J lost 0 bases, and 4 bases stayed unmatched. The length of the CDR3 is 16 residues. CDR3 residues: CATSRRTGEANYGYTF. The CDR3 DNA sequence: TGTGCCACCAGCAGAAGGACAGGGGAGGCTAACTATGGCTACACCTTC. Supplemented by reference TRBV15 and TRBJ1-2, the full variable domain reads DAMVIQNPRYQVTQFGKPVTLSCSQTLNHNVMYWYQQKSSQAPKLLFHYYDKDFNNEADTPDNFQSRRPNTSFCFLDIRSPGLGDTAMYLCATSRRTGEANYGYTFGSGTRLTVV.

V is TRBV4-1 and J is TRBJ2-1, with 7 bases fitting TRBD2. The germline gives CDR1 MGHRA, CDR2 YSYEKL. The V and J ends lost 5 bases and 2 bases, in that order; junction bases with no gene match: 3. The CDR3 is 14 residues long. This CDR3 reads CASSSGLAYNEQFF. The DNA of the CDR3 is TGCGCCAGCAGCTCCGGACTAGCCTACAATGAGCAGTTCTTC.

The rearrangement links TRBV7-8 to TRBJ2-2; 13 nucleotides match TRBD2. The CDR3 is made up of 19 amino acids. The J segment lost 6 bases and the V segment lost 6 bases, leaving 16 bases of the junction unmatched. Germline V gene lookup returns CDR1 SGHVS and CDR2 FQNEAQ. As DNA, the CDR3 is TGTGCCAGCAGACCTCGGACTAGCGGGAGACGGGTCGGAGCCGGGGAGCTGTTTTTT. This translates into CASRPRTSGRRVGAGELFF.

The chain has TRBV4-1 and TRBJ1-5, with D uncertain. CDR1 is MGHRA, CDR2 YSYEKL, per germline. The CDR3 has 16 residues. Trimming stripped 4 bases from V and 2 bases from J, with 15 bases between. DNA of the CDR3: TGCGCCAGCAGCCCCCGGAGCGACGGGGGCAATCAGCCCCAGCATTTT. Translated: CASSPRSDGGNQPQHF.

The gene calls are TRBV28 and TRBJ2-1; 9 bases match TRBD1. This CDR3 has 19 residues. The junction had 12 bases not matched to a gene; V was cut back by 2 bases and J by 1 base. Per the germline V gene, CDR1 is MDHEN and CDR2 is SYDVKM. DNA for the CDR3: TGTGCCAGCAGTTTAGACGCCCGGGACAGGGTCCGGTCCTACAATGAGCAGTTCTTC. This translates into CASSLDARDRVRSYNEQFF.

The chain couples TRBV7-6 to TRBJ2-1, with D unresolved. Trimming shortened V by 1 base and J by 4 bases, and 2 bases separated the two germline ends. Germline V lookup: CDR1 SGHVS, CDR2 FNYEAQ. CDR3 size: 12 residues. The DNA for the CDR3 is TGTGCCAGCAGCTTAGTTTACAATGAGCAGTTCTTC. Encoded protein: CASSLVYNEQFF. Full variable domain (remainder filled in from reference TRBV7-6 and TRBJ2-1): GAGVSQSPRYKVTKRGQDVALRCDPISGHVSLYWYRQALGQGPEFLTYFNYEAQQDKSGLPNDRFSAERPEGSISTLTIQRTEQRDSAMYRCASSLVYNEQFFGPGTRLTVL.

This clone has just one count. This chain joins TRBV7-6 and TRBJ2-2; a weak D match, TRBD1 (5 bases). The CDR3 extends over 13 amino acids. With 5 bases removed from V and 5 bases from J, the gap between germline ends came to 9 bases. CDR1 is SGHVS, CDR2 FNYEAQ, per germline. The DNA of the CDR3 is TGTGCCAGCAGCGCCCGGACAACCGGGGAGCTGTTTTTT. Its protein product is CASSARTTGELFF.

The CDR3 coding sequence is TGTGCCAGCAGCTTTCGATTCCGGACAGGGCAAGAGACCCAGTACTTC. It encodes CASSFRFRTGQETQYF. V usage is TRBV7-8 and J usage is TRBJ2-5, with 8 bases matching TRBD1. Unmatched junction bases numbered 8, after V lost 3 bases and J lost 2 bases. The CDR3 contains 16 residues. Germline lookup yields CDR1 SGHVS and CDR2 FQNEAQ.

The genes are TRBV27 and TRBJ2-7; 8 nucleotides match TRBD1. After removal of 3 bases from V and 0 bases from J, the junction contained 7 bases not matched to a gene. The CDR3 is 16 residues long. Germline CDR1 is MNHEY and CDR2 is SMNVEV (reference sequence). The CDR3 DNA sequence: TGTGCCAGCAGTTTTGGAGGACAGGGTGGCTCCTACGAGCAGTACTTC. Translated: CASSFGGQGGSYEQYF.

The gene calls are TRBV6-1 and TRBJ1-2; the match to TRBD1 covers 10 bases. V trimming: 2 bases; J trimming: 4 bases; junction bases outside the gene matches: 4. The germline CDR1 and CDR2 sequences are MNHNS and SASEGT. The CDR3 is 15 residues long. CDR3 sequence reads: CASSEPGQGLYGYTF. The DNA for the CDR3 is TGTGCCAGCAGTGAACCGGGACAGGGGCTCTATGGCTACACCTTC.